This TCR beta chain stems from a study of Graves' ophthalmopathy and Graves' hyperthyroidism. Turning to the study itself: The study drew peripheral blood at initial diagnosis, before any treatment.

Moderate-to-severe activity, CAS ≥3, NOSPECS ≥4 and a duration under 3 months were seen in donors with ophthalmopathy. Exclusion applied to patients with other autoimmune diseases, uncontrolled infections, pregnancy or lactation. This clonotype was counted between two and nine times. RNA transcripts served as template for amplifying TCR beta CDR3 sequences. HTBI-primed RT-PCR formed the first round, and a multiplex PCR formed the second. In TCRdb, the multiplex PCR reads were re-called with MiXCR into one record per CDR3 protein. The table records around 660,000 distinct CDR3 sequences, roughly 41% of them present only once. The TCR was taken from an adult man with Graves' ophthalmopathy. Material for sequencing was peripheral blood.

CDR3 loop: CASSLVVSGQVGDGGNQPQHF. The CDR3 DNA sequence: TGTGCCAGCAGCTTAGTGGTGTCGGGGCAGGTGGGGGACGGGGGCAATCAGCCCCAGCATTTT. The V call is TRBV7-8, the J call TRBJ1-5, with D maybe TRBD1 (5 bases). CDR3 length equals 21 residues. CDR1 SGHVS and CDR2 FQNEAQ come from the germline V gene. Trimming pared 1 base from V and 2 bases from J, leaving 27 bases between. Together with reference TRBV7-8 and TRBJ1-5, the CDR3 gives the full variable domain: GAGVSQSPRYKVAKRGQDVALRCDPISGHVSLFWYQQALGQGPEFLTYFQNEAQLDKSGLPSDRFFAERPEGSVSTLKIQRTQQEDSAVYLCASSLVVSGQVGDGGNQPQHFGDGTRLSIL.